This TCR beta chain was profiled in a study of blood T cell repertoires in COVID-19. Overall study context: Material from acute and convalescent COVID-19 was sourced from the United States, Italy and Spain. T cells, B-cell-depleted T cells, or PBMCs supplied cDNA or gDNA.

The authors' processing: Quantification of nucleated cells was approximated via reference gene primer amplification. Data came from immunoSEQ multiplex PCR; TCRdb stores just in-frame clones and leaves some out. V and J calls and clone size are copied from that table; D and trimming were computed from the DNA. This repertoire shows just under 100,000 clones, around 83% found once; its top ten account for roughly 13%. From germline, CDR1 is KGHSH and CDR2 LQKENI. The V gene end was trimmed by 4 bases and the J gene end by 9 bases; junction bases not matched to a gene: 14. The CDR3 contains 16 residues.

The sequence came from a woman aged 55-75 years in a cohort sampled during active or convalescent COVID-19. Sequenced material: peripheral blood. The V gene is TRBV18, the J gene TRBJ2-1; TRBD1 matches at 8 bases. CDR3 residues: CASSLSLDRVWVEQFF. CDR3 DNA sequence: TGTGCCAGCTCACTCTCTCTGGACAGGGTATGGGTTGAGCAGTTCTTC.